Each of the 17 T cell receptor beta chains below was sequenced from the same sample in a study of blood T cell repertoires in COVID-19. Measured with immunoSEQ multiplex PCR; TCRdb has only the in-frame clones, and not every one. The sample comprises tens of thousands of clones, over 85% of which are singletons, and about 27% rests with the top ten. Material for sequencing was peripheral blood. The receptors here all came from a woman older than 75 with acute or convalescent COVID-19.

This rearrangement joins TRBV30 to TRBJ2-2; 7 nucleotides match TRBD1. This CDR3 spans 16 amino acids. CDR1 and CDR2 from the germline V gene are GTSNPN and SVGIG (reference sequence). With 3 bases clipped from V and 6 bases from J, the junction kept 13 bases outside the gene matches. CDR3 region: CAWSRNANRGAGELFF. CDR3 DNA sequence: TGTGCCTGGAGCCGAAACGCAAACAGGGGAGCCGGGGAGCTGTTTTTT.

CDR3 nucleotides: TGTGCCAGCAGCCCCTTGGCGGGCTTGGGCGGCTACACCTTC. Its translation is CASSPLAGLGGYTF. This chain connects TRBV3-1 (or the pseudogene TRBV3-2) to TRBJ1-2; no definite D call. Germline loops: CDR1 LGHDT, CDR2 YNNKEL (reference sequence). V lost 4 bases and J 8 bases, leaving 17 bases between the germline ends. The CDR3 length is 14 residues.

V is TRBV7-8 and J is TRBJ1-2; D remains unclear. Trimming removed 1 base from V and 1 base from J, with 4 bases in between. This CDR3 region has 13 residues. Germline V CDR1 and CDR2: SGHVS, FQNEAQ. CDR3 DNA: TGTGCCAGCAGCTTAGGACATAACTATGGCTACACCTTC. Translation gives CASSLGHNYGYTF.

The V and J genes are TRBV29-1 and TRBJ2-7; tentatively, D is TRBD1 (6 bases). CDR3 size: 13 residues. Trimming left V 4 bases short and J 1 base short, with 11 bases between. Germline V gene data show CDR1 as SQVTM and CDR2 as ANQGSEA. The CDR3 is CSVARTGSYEQYF. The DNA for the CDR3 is TGCAGCGTTGCCCGAACAGGGTCCTACGAGCAGTACTTC.

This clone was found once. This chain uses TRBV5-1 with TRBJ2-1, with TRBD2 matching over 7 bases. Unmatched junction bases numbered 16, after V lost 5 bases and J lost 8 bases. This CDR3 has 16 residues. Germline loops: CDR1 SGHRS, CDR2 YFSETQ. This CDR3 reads CASSLLNGGGRDEQFF. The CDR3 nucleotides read TGCGCCAGCAGTTTGCTAAACGGCGGAGGGAGGGATGAGCAGTTCTTC. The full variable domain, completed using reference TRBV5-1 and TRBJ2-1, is KAGVTQTPRYLIKTRGQQVTLSCSPISGHRSVSWYQQTPGQGLQFLFEYFSETQRNKGNFPGRFSGRQFSNSRSEMNVSTLELGDSALYLCASSLLNGGGRDEQFFGPGTRLTVL.

For the CDR3, the DNA is TGTGCCAGCAGCCCCGGGACAGTTAACTATGGCTACACCTTC. Residues: CASSPGTVNYGYTF. The genes are TRBV5-5 and TRBJ1-2; TRBD1 matches 7 bases. The CDR3 spans 14 residues. After removal of 4 bases from V and 1 base from J, the junction contained 4 bases not matched to a gene. CDR1 is SGHKS and CDR2 is YYEKEE in the germline V gene (reference sequence).

CDR3 loop: CASSPLVRVGNQPQHF. In DNA form, the CDR3 reads TGTGCCAGCAGTCCCCTGGTCAGGGTTGGCAATCAGCCCCAGCATTTT. The genes are TRBV28 and TRBJ1-5; D possibly corresponds to TRBD1 (5 bases). V was shortened by 5 bases and J by 2 bases, with 16 bases between the two germline ends. CDR1 and CDR2 from the germline V gene are MDHEN and SYDVKM. This CDR3 is built from 16 residues.

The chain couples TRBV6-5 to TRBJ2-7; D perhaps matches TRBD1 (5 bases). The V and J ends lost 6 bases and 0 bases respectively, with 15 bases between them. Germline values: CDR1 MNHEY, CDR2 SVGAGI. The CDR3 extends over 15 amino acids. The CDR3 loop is CASSNSHRSSYEQYV. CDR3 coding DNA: TGTGCCAGCAGCAACTCTCACAGGAGCTCCTACGAGCAGTACGTC.

The CDR3 region is CASSGGGQETQYF. The CDR3 DNA is TGTGCCAGCAGCGGCGGGGGCCAAGAGACCCAGTACTTC. This chain joins TRBV11-3 and TRBJ2-5, with 7 positions matching TRBD2. This CDR3 has 13 residues. CDR1 and CDR2 (germline): SGHNT, YENEEA. J was trimmed by 1 base and V by 5 bases; bases with no gene match: 1.

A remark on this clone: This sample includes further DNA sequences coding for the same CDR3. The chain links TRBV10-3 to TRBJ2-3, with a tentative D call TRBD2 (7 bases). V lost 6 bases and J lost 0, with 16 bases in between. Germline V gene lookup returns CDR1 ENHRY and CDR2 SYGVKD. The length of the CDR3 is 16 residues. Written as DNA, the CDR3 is TGTGCCATCAGGGGCGGGCGGGGGCCAAGCACAGATACGCAGTATTTT. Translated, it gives CAIRGGRGPSTDTQYF.

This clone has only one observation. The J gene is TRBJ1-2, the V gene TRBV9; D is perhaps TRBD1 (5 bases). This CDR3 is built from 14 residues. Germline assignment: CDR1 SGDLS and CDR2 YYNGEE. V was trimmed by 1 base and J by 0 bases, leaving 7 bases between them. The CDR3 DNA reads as TGTGCCAGCAGCGTACAGGGTTCTAACTATGGCTACACCTTC. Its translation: CASSVQGSNYGYTF.

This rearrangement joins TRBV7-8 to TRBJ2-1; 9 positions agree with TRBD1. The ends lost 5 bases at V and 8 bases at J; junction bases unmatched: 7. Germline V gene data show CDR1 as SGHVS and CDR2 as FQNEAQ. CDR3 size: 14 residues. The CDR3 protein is CASSPDRGGDEQFF. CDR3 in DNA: TGTGCCAGCAGCCCGGACAGGGGAGGGGATGAGCAGTTCTTC.

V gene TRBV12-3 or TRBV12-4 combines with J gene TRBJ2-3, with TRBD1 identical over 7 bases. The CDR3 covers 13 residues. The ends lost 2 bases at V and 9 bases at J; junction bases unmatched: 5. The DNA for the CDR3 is TGTGCCAGCAGTTTAAGACAGGGATTGACGCAGTATTTT. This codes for CASSLRQGLTQYF.

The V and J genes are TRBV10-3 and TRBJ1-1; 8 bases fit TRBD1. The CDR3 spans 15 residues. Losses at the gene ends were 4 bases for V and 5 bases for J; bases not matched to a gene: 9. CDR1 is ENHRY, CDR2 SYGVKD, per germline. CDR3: CAISVPDREMTEAFF. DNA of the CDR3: TGTGCCATCAGTGTACCGGACAGGGAGATGACTGAAGCTTTCTTT.

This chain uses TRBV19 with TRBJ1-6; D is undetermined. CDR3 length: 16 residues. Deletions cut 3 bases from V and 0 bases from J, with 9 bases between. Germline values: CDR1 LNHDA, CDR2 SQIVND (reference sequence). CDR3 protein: CASSIGRSSYNSPLHF. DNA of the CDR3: TGTGCCAGTAGTATTGGCCGTTCCTCCTATAATTCACCCCTCCACTTT.

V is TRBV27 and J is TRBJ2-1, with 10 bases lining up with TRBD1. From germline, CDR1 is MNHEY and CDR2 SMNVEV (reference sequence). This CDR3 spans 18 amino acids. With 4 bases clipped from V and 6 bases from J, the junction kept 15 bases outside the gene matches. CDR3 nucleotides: TGTGCCAGCAGTTACACCGGGACAGGGGCCCTTCGCTCCAATGAGCAGTTCTTC. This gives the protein CASSYTGTGALRSNEQFF.

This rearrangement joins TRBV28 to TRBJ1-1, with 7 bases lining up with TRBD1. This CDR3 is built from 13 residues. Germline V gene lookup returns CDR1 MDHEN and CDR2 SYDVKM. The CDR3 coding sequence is TGTGCTGGTCGAGCTACAGGGGACACTGAAGCTTTCTTT. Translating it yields CAGRATGDTEAFF.